This T cell receptor beta chain was found in a study of spatial heterogeneity in lung cancer. TCRdb analysed the 5' RACE reads with MiXCR anew, one entry per CDR3 protein. The sample yields 55,000 to 70,000 distinct CDR3 sequences, around 6% seen once. The germline V gene has CDR1 SNHLY and CDR2 FYNNEI. V lost 1 base, J lost 4 bases, and 8 bases lay in between. The CDR3 extends over 14 amino acids. Sample time point: sample taken at primary tumor resection. Samples were donated by 72 untreated early-stage non-small cell lung cancer patients. In each case, whole RNA from tumor, nontumor lung or frozen PBMC was sequenced unsorted. This clonotype showed up many times.

The V gene is TRBV2, the J gene TRBJ1-5; D gene unclear. The source material was PBMCs, sampled at surgery. This TCR derives from a female donor with early-stage non-small cell lung cancer. CDR3 DNA: TGTGCCAGCAGTGAAGACGGTGCAAATCAGCCCCAGCATTTT. Protein product: CASSEDGANQPQHF.